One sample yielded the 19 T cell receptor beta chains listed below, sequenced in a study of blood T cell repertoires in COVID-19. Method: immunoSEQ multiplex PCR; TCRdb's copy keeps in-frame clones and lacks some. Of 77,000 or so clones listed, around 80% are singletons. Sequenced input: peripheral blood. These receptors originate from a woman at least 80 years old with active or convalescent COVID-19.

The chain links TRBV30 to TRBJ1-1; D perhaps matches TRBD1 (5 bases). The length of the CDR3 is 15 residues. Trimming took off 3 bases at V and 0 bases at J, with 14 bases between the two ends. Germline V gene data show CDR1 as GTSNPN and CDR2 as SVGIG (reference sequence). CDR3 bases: TGTGCCTGGAGCTTCGGGGGGGAATTGAACACTGAAGCTTTCTTT. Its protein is CAWSFGGELNTEAFF.

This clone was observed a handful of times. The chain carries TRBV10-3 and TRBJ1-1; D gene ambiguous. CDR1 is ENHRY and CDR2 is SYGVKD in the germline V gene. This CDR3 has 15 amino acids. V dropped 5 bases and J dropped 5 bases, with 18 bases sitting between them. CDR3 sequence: CAISRESGLRTEAFF. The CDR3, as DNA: TGTGCCATCAGTCGAGAATCGGGGTTGAGGACTGAAGCTTTCTTT.

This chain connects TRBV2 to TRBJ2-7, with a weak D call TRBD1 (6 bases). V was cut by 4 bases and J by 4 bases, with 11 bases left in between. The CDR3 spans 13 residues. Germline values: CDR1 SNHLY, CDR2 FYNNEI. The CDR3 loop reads CASSGTDGYEQYF. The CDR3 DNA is TGTGCCAGCAGTGGGACAGACGGTTACGAGCAGTACTTC.

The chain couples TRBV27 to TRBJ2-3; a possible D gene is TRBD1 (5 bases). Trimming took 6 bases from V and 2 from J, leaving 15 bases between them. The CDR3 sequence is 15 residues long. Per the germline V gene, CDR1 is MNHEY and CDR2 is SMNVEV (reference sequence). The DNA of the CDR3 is TGTGCCAGCAGCCATCATGGGGCTATCACAGATACGCAGTATTTT. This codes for CASSHHGAITDTQYF.

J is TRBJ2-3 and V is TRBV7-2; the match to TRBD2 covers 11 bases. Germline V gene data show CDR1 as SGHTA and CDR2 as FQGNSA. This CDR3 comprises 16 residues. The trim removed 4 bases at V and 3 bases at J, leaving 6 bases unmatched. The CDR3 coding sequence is TGTGCCAGCAGCTCCGCTAGCGGGGGGCGAACAGATACGCAGTATTTT. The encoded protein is CASSSASGGRTDTQYF.

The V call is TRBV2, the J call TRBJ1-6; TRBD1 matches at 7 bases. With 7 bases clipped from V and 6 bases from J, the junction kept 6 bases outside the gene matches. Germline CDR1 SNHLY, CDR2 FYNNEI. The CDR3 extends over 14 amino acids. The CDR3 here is CASTAGQSNSPLHF. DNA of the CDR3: TGTGCCAGCACTGCGGGACAGTCTAATTCACCCCTCCACTTT.

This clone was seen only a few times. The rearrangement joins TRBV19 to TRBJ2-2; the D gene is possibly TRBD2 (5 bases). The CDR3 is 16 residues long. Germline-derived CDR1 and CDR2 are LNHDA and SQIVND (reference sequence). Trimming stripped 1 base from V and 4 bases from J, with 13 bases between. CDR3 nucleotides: TGTGCCAGTAGTATAGCCCTAGGAGGACCCACCGGGGAGCTGTTTTTT. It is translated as CASSIALGGPTGELFF.

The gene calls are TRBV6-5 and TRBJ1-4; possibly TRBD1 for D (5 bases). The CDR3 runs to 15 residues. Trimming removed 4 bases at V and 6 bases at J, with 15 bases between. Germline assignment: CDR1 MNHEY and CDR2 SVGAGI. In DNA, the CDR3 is TGTGCCAGCAGTTCGGGACTGCCCCAGGATGAAAAACTGTTTTTT. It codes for CASSSGLPQDEKLFF.

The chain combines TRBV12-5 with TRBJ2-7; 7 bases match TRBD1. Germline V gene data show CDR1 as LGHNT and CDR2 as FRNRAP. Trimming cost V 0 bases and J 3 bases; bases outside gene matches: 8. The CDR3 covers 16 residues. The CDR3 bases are TGTGCTAGTGGTTTGGTACTAGGACAGGTCAACTACGAGCAGTACTTC. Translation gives CASGLVLGQVNYEQYF.

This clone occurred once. Here the CDR3 reads CASGVRKDSLYPEAFF. The CDR3 nucleotides read TGTGCCAGTGGAGTACGGAAGGACAGTTTGTACCCTGAAGCTTTCTTT. The chain uses TRBV19 and TRBJ1-1; maybe TRBD1 (6 bases). The V gene lost 8 bases and the J gene lost 6 bases, with 25 bases spanning the gap. The CDR3 has 16 residues. CDR1 is LNHDA and CDR2 is SQIVND in the germline V gene (reference sequence).

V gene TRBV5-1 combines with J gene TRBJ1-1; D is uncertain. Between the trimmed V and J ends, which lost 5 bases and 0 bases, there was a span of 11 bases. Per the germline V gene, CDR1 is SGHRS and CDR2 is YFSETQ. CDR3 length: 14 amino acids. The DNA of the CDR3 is TGCGCCAGCAGTATACAGATAATGAACACTGAAGCTTTCTTT. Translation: CASSIQIMNTEAFF. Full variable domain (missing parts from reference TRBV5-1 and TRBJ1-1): KAGVTQTPRYLIKTRGQQVTLSCSPISGHRSVSWYQQTPGQGLQFLFEYFSETQRNKGNFPGRFSGRQFSNSRSEMNVSTLELGDSALYLCASSIQIMNTEAFFGQGTRLTVV.

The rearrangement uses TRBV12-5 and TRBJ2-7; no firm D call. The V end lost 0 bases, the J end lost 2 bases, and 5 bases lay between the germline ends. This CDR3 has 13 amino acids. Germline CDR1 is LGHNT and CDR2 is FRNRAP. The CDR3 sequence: CASGLVGTYEQYF. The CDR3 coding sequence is TGTGCTAGTGGTTTGGTCGGTACCTACGAGCAGTACTTC. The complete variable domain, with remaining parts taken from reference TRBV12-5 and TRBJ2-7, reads DARVTQTPRHKVTEMGQEVTMRCQPILGHNTVFWYRQTMMQGLELLAYFRNRAPLDDSGMPKDRFSAEMPDATLATLKIQPSEPRDSAVYFCASGLVGTYEQYFGPGTRLTVT.

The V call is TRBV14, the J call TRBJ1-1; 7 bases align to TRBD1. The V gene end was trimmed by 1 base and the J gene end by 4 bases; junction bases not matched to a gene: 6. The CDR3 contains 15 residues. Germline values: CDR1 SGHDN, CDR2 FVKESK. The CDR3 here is CASSQVGGGITEAFF. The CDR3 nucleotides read TGTGCCAGCAGCCAAGTTGGAGGGGGCATCACTGAAGCTTTCTTT.

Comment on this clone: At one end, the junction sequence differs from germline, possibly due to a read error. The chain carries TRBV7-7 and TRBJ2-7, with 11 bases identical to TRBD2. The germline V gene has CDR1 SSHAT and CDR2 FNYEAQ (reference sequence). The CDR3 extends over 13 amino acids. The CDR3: CASSPTSGGEQYF. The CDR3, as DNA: TGTGCTAGCAGCCCTACTAGCGGGGGCGAGCAGTACTTC.

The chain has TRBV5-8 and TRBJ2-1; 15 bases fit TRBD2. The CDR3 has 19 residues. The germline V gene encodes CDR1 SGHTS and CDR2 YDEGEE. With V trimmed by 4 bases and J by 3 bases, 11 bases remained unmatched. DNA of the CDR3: TGTGCCAGCAGCATAGCGGGACTAGCGGGGGGAACACACTACAATGAGCAGTTCTTC. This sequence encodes CASSIAGLAGGTHYNEQFF. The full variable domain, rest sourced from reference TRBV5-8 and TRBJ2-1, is EAGVTQSPTHLIKTRGQQATLRCSPISGHTSVYWYQQALGLGLQFLLWYDEGEERNRGNFPPRFSGRQFPNYSSELNVNALELEDSALYLCASSIAGLAGGTHYNEQFFGPGTRLTVL.

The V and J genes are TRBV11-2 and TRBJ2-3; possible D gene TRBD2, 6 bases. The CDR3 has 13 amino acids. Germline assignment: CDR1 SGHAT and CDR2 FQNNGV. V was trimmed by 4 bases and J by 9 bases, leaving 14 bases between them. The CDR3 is CASSSASAGTQYF. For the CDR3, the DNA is TGTGCCAGCAGCTCCGCGTCGGCGGGGACGCAGTATTTT. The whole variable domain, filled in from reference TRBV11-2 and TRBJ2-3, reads EAGVAQSPRYKIIEKRQSVAFWCNPISGHATLYWYQQILGQGPKLLIQFQNNGVVDDSQLPKDRFSAERLKGVDSTLKIQPAKLEDSAVYLCASSSASAGTQYFGPGTRLTVL.

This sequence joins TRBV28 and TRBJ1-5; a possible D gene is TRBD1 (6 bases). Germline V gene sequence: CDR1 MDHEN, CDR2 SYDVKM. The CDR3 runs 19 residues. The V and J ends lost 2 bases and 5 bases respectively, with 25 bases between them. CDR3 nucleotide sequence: TGTGCCAGCAGTTTAACAGGGATTGGAGGCGCAGTTGGCGATCAGCCCCAGCATTTT. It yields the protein CASSLTGIGGAVGDQPQHF.

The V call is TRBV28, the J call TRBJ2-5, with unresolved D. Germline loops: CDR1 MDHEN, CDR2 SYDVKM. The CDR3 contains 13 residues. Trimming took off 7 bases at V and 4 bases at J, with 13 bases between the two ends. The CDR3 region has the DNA TGTGCCAGCACCAGACCTAGTAGAGAGACCCAGTACTTC. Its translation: CASTRPSRETQYF.

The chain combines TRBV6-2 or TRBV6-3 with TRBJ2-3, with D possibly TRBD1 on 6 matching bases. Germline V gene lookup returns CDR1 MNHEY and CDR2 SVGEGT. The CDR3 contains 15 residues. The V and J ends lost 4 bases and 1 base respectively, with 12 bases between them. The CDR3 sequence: CASSSYRVGTDTQYF. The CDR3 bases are TGTGCCAGCAGTTCATACAGGGTGGGCACAGATACGCAGTATTTT.